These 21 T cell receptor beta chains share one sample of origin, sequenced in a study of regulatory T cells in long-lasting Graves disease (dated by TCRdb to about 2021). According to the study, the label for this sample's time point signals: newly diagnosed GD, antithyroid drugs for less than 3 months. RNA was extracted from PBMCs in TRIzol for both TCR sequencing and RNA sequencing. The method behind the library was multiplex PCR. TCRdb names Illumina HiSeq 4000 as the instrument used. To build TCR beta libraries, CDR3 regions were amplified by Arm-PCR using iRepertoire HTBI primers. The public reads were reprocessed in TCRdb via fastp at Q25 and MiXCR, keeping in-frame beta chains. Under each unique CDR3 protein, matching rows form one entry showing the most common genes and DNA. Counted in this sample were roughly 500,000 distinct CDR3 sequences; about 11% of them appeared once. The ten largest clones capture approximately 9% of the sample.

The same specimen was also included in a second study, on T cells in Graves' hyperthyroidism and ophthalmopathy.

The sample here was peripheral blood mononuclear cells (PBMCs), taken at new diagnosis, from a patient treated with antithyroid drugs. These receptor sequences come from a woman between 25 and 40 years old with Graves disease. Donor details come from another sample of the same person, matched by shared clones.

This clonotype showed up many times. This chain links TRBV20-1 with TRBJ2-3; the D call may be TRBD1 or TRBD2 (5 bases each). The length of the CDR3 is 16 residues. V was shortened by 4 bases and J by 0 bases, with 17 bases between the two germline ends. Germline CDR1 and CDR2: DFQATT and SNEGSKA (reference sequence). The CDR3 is CSAIGSGRRSTDTQYF. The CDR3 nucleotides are TGCAGTGCTATAGGTTCGGGGCGGAGAAGCACAGATACGCAGTATTTT.

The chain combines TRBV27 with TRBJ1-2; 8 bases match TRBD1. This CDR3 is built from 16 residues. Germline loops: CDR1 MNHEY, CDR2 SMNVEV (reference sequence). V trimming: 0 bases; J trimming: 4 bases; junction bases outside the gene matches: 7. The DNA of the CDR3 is TGTGCCAGCAGTTTATCCCGACAGGGGATTAGCTATGGCTACACCTTC. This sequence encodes CASSLSRQGISYGYTF.

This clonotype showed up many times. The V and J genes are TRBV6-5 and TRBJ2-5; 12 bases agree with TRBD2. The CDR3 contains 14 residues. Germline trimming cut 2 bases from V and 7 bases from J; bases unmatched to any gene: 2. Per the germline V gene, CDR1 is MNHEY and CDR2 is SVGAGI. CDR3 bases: TGTGCCAGCAGTTACGCGACTAGCGGGGGGACCCAGTACTTC. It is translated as CASSYATSGGTQYF.

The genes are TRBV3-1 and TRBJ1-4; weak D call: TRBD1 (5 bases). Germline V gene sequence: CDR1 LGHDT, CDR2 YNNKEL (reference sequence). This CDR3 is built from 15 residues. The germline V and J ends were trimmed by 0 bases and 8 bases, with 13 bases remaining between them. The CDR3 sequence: CASSQEGKGEEKLFF. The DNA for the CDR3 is TGTGCCAGCAGCCAAGAAGGGAAAGGGGAAGAAAAACTGTTTTTT.

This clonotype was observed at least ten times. CDR3 region: CASSGAYGYTF. For the CDR3, the DNA is TGTGCCAGCAGCGGGGCTTATGGCTACACCTTC. The chain links TRBV7-9 to TRBJ1-2, with a tentative D call TRBD1 (5 bases). Germline CDR1 reads SEHNR; CDR2 reads FQNEAQ (reference sequence). The CDR3 covers 11 residues. The V and J ends lost 5 bases and 5 bases respectively, with 6 bases between them.

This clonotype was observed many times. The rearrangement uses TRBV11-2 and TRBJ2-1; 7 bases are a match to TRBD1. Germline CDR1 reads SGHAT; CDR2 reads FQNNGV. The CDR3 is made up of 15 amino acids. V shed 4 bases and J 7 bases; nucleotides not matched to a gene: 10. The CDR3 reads CASSSFGTVENEQFF. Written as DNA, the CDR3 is TGTGCCAGCAGCTCGTTCGGGACAGTGGAGAATGAGCAGTTCTTC.

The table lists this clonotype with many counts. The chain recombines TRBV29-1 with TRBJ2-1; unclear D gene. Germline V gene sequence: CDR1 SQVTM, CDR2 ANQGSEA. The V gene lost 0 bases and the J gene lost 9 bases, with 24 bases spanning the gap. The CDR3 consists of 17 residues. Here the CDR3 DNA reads TGCAGCGTTGAAGAGTCTCAGTCCCTGAACGGAAGGCGTGAGCAGTTCTTC. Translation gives CSVEESQSLNGRREQFF.

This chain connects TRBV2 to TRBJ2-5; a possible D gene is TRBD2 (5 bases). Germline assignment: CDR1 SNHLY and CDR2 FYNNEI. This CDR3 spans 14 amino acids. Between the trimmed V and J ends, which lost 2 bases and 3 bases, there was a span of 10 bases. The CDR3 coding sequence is TGTGCCAGCAGTGAAAGTCGGGGAAAAGAGACCCAGTACTTC. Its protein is CASSESRGKETQYF.

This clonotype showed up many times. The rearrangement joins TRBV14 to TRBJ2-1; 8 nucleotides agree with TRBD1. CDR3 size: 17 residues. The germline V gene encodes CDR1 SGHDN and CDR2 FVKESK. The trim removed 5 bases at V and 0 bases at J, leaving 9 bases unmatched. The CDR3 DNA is TGTGCCAGCAGCGGCGGTATAGGGACAGGCTCCTACAATGAGCAGTTCTTC. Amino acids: CASSGGIGTGSYNEQFF.

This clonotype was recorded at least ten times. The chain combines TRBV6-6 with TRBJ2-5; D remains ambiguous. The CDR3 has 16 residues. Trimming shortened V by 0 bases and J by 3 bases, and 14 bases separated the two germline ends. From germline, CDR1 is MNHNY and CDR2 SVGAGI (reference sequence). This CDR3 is CASSYSMSVQEETQYF. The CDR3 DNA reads TGTGCCAGCAGTTACTCGATGTCGGTTCAAGAAGAGACCCAGTACTTC.

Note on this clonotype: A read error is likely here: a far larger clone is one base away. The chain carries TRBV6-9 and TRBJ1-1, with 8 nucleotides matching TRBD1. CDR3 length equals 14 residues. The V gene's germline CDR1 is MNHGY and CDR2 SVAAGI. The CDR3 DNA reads TGTGCCAGAAGTTCTCAGGGGGCGGACACTGAAGCTTTCTTT. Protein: CARSSQGADTEAFF.

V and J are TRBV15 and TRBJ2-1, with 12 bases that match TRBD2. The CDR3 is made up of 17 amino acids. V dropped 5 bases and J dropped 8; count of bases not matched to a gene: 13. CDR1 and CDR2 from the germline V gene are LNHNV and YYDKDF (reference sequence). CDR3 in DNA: TGTGCCACCAGCGGATATAGACTAGCGGGAGTAAATTATGAGCAGTTCTTC. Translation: CATSGYRLAGVNYEQFF.

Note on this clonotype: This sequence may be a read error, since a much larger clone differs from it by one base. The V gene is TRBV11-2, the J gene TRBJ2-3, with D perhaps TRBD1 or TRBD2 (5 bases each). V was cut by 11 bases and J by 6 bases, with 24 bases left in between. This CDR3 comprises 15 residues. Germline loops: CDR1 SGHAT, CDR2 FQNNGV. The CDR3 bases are TGTGCCTGGAGTGTAACTGGGGGATCTCAGGATACGCAGTATTTT. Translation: CAWSVTGGSQDTQYF. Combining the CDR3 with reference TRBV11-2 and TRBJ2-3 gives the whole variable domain EAGVAQSPRYKIIEKRQSVAFWCNPISGHATLYWYQQILGQGPKLLIQFQNNGVVDDSQLPKDRFSAERLKGVDSTLKIQPAKLEDSAVYLCAWSVTGGSQDTQYFGPGTRLTVL.

CDR3 DNA sequence: TGCAGTGCTAGTTTTGGGACAGGGGGCCACGAGCAGTACTTC. Translation gives CSASFGTGGHEQYF. V and J are TRBV20-1 and TRBJ2-7, with TRBD1 matching over 12 bases. This CDR3 is 14 amino acids long. CDR1 DFQATT and CDR2 SNEGSKA come from the germline V gene (reference sequence). Trimming at V came to 3 bases and at J to 5 bases, leaving 5 bases not matched to a gene.

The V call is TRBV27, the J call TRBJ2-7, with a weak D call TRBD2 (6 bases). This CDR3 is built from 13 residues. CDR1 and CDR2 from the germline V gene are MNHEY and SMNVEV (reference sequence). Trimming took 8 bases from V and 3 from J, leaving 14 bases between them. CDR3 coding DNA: TGTGCCAGCGGCCTTGGGGGGAGCTACGAGCAGTACTTC. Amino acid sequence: CASGLGGSYEQYF.

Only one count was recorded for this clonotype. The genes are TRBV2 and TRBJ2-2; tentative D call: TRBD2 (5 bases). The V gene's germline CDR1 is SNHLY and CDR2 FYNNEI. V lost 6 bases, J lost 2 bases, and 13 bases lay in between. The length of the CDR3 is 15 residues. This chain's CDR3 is CASSIHSGNTGELFF. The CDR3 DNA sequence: TGTGCCAGCAGCATACACAGCGGTAACACCGGGGAGCTGTTTTTT. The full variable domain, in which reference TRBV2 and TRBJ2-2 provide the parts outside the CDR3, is EPEVTQTPSHQVTQMGQEVILRCVPISNHLYFYWYRQILGQKVEFLVSFYNNEISEKSEIFDDQFSVERPDGSNFTLKIRSTKLEDSAMYFCASSIHSGNTGELFFGEGSRLTVL.

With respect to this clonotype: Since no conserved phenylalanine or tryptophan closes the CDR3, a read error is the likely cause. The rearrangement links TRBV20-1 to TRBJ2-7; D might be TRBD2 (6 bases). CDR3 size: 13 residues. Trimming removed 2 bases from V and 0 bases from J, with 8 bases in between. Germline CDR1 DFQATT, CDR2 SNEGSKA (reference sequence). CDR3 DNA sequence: TGCAGTGCTAGATTACTAGCCTCCTACGAGCAGTACCTC. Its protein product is CSARLLASYEQYL.

As DNA, the CDR3 is TGTGCCAGCAGTCGGGACAGGGGGCCTTTTGAAGCTTTCTTT. It translates to CASSRDRGPFEAFF. The gene calls are TRBV7-3 and TRBJ1-1; 12 nucleotides match TRBD1. The V and J ends lost 6 bases and 7 bases, in that order; junction bases with no gene match: 6. This CDR3 comprises 14 residues. Germline values: CDR1 SGHTA, CDR2 FQGTGA.

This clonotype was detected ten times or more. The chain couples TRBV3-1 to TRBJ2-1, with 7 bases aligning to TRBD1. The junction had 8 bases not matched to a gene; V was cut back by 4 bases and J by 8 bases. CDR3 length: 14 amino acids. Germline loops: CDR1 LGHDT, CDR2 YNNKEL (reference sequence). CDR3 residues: CASSPWTGRDEQFF. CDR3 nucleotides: TGTGCCAGCAGCCCGTGGACAGGTCGGGATGAGCAGTTCTTC.

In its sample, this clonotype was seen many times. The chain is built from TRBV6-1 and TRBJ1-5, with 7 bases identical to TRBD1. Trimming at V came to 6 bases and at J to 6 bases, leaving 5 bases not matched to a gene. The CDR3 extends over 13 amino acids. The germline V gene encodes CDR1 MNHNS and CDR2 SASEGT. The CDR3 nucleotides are TGTGCCAGCAGCCAGACAGGGCCTCAGCCCCAGCATTTT. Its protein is CASSQTGPQPQHF.

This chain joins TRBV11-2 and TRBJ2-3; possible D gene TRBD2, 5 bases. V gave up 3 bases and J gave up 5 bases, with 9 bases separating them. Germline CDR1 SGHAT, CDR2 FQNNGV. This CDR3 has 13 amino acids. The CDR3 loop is CASSFGGVDTQYF. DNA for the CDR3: TGTGCCAGCAGCTTTGGAGGAGTAGATACGCAGTATTTT.